What follows are 7 T cell receptor beta chains derived from one specimen sequenced in a study of T-cell memory formation after mild COVID-19. One entry per CDR3 protein results from TCRdb running MiXCR on the 5' RACE reads. In the table there are about 84,000 distinct CDR3 sequences, approximately 13% of which are singletons. Sample: PBMCs or a T cell subset sorted from them (not recorded which). The receptors stem from an adult woman who had mild COVID-19 (a few samples of this study predate the infection). Cell type and time point are not known.

This clonotype was detected only a few times. The chain is built from TRBV7-6 and TRBJ2-3, with D possibly being TRBD2 (6 bases). Germline CDR1 is SGHVS and CDR2 is FNYEAQ. This CDR3 is built from 16 residues. With 5 bases removed from V and 2 bases from J, the gap between germline ends came to 17 bases. The CDR3 bases are TGTGCCAGCAGCCAGCATCCGGCGGGGACCACAGATACGCAGTATTTT. Amino acid sequence: CASSQHPAGTTDTQYF.

The chain carries TRBV29-1 and TRBJ1-1; no clear D. The V and J ends lost 3 bases and 6 bases respectively, with 8 bases between them. CDR1 is SQVTM, CDR2 ANQGSEA, per germline. The CDR3 has 11 residues. In DNA, the CDR3 is TGCAGCGTTGAGTACGGGTCTGAAGCTTTCTTT. Translated, it gives CSVEYGSEAFF.

The V and J genes are TRBV20-1 and TRBJ1-2; D ambiguous. In germline, CDR1 is DFQATT, CDR2 SNEGSKA (reference sequence). The CDR3 runs 15 residues. The V and J ends lost 0 bases and 0 bases respectively, with 11 bases between them. The CDR3 region has the DNA TGCAGTGCTAGAGATCGAAGGGTGACTAACTATGGCTACACCTTC. Its translation: CSARDRRVTNYGYTF.

The chain recombines TRBV30 with TRBJ1-5; no firm D call. This CDR3 is built from 13 residues. V shed 2 bases and J shed 0 bases, with 5 bases lying between them. CDR1 is GTSNPN, CDR2 SVGIG, per germline (reference sequence). CDR3 in DNA: TGTGCCTGGAGTCCGATTAGCAATCAGCCCCAGCATTTT. It codes for CAWSPISNQPQHF.

The chain recombines TRBV2 with TRBJ2-7; D gene uncertain. The germline V and J ends were trimmed by 6 bases and 0 bases, with 9 bases remaining between them. The CDR3 totals 13 residues. CDR1 and CDR2 from the germline V gene are SNHLY and FYNNEI. The CDR3 sequence is CASSDGYSYEQYF. CDR3 coding DNA: TGTGCCAGCAGCGACGGATACTCCTACGAGCAGTACTTC.

The chain carries TRBV7-9 and TRBJ2-3; 8 bases map to TRBD2. From germline, CDR1 is SEHNR and CDR2 FQNEAQ (reference sequence). V trimming: 5 bases; J trimming: 2 bases; junction bases outside the gene matches: 6. The CDR3 consists of 15 residues. In DNA, the CDR3 is TGTGCCAGCAGCCCTACTAGCGGACACACAGATACGCAGTATTTT. Its protein is CASSPTSGHTDTQYF.

CDR3 residues: CASRRGRTDTQYF. DNA of the CDR3: TGCGCCAGCAGACGGGGGCGCACAGATACGCAGTATTTT. V is TRBV10-2 and J is TRBJ2-3, with D perhaps assigned TRBD1 or TRBD2 (6 bases each). This CDR3 comprises 13 residues. Per the germline V gene, CDR1 is WSHSY and CDR2 is SAAADI. Trimming left V 6 bases short and J 1 base short, with 8 bases between.